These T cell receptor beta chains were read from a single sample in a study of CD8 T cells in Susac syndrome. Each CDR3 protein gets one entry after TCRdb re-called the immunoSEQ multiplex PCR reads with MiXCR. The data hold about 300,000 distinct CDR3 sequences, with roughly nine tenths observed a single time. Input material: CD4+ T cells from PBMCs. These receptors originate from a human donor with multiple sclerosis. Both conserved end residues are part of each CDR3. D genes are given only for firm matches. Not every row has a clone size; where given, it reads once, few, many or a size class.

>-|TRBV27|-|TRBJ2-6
TGTGCCAGCAGTTTTATAAGAGGATGGGCAGCCGGGGCCAACGTCCTGACTTTC
CASSFIRGWAAGANVLTF
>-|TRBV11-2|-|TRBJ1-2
TGTGCCAGCAGCTTAGATCGGCGGGAGGGCTACACCTTC
CASSLDRREGYTF
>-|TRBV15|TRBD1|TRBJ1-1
TGTGCCACCAGCATGGGACAGGCCGGGACTGAAGCTTTCTTT
CATSMGQAGTEAFF
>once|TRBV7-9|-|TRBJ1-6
TGTGCCAGCAGCTTAGGATCCGGGCTGGAAGGTTCACCCCTCCACTTT
CASSLGSGLEGSPLHF
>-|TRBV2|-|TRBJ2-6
TGTGCCAGCAGGTGGGGGGATGGGGCCAACGTCCTGACTTTC
CASRWGDGANVLTF
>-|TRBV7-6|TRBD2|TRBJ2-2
TGTGCCAGCAGCCTTCTACCGGGACCAGCGACGGGAGGTCATTCCGGGGAGCTGTTTTTT
CASSLLPGPATGGHSGELFF
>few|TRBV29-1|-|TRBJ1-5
TGCAGCGTTGGGGGCGGGGATCAGCCCCAGCATTTT
CSVGGGDQPQHF
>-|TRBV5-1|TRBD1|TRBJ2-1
TGCGCCAGCAGCGCAAGGACAGGGGACTACAATGAGCAGTTCTTC
CASSARTGDYNEQFF
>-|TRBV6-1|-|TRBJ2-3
TGTGCCAGCAGCCCTAGGCCGGGAATCACCCGCACAGATACGCAGTATTTT
CASSPRPGITRTDTQYF
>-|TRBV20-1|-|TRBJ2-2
TGCAGTGCTCCCGCCTCCACCGGGGACACCGGGGAGCTGTTTTTT
CSAPASTGDTGELFF
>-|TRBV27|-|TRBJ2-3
TGTGCCAGCAGTTTACGTGGTGGGATCGGCACAGATACGCAGTATTTT
CASSLRGGIGTDTQYF
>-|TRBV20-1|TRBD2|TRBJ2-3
TGCAGTGCTAGATGGCAAGCGGGAGGGAGCACAGATACGCAGTATTTT
CSARWQAGGSTDTQYF
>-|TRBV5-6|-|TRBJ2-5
TGTGCCAGCAGCTTTCCCGAGTCCTGGTGGGGGCAAGAGACCCAGTACTTC
CASSFPESWWGQETQYF
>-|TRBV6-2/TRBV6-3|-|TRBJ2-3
TGTGCCAGCAGTTACCTTCTAAGAAGCACAGATACGCAGTATTTT
CASSYLLRSTDTQYF
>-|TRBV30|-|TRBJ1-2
TGTGCCTGGAGGGTACAGGGAGCTAACTATGGCTACACCTTC
CAWRVQGANYGYTF
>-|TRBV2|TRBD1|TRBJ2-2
TGTGCCAGCAGCGCGACAGGGGGATCAGCCGGGGAGCTGTTTTTT
CASSATGGSAGELFF
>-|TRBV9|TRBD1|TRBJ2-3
TGTGCCAGCAGCCCCACTAGGACAGGACGAGATACGCAGTATTTT
CASSPTRTGRDTQYF
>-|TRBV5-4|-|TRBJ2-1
TGTGCCAGCAGCTTGGACTCGGGAGCCCACAATGAGCAGTTCTTC
CASSLDSGAHNEQFF
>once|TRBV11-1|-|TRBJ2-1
TGTGCCAGCAGCTTAGTGGCGGGGAACAATAATGAGCAGTTCTTC
CASSLVAGNNNEQFF
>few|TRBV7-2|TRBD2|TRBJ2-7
TGTGCCAGCAGACATTCCTCCGGGACTAGCGGGAGAGTGTACGAGCAGTACTTC
CASRHSSGTSGRVYEQYF
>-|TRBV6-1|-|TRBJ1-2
TGTGCCAGCAGCTCCGACAGAATCGGGTCTAACTATGGCTACACCTTC
CASSSDRIGSNYGYTF
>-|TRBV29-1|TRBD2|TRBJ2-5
TGCAGCGTTAGCCCCGGGGGGGGCGCAGAGACCCAGTACTTC
CSVSPGGGAETQYF